A selection of T cell receptor beta chains follows, all from one sample in a study of regulatory T cells in long-lasting Graves disease. TCRdb reanalysed the multiplex PCR reads using MiXCR and keeps one entry per CDR3 protein. The table shows hundreds of thousands of distinct CDR3 sequences, with over 15% occurring only once. These data also formed part of another study, on T cells in Graves' hyperthyroidism and ophthalmopathy.

Sample: peripheral blood mononuclear cells (PBMCs), taken at new diagnosis, from a patient treated with antithyroid drugs. These receptors all come from a man between 40 and 49 years old with Graves disease. Both conserved end residues are part of each CDR3. The order of the fields is D gene, J gene, clone size, V gene, CDR3 DNA, CDR3 protein. D genes are given only for firm matches. Expanded clones are given a class, and other clones once, few, many or no size at all.

TRBD1	TRBJ2-7	many	TRBV7-2	TGTGCCAGCAGCAGGCCAGGGGGCCTCTCCGAGCAGTACTTC	CASSRPGGLSEQYF
NA	TRBJ2-3	many	TRBV2	TGTGCCAGCAAAGCGGACAGCTACACAGATACGCAGTATTTT	CASKADSYTDTQYF
NA	TRBJ1-4	many	TRBV5-1	TGCGCCAGCAGCTTCCTAGCAGGAGCAACTAATGAAAAACTGTTTTTT	CASSFLAGATNEKLFF
TRBD1	TRBJ1-1	NA	TRBV19	TGTGCCAGTAGTCCGAGGGACAGGGCGACTTTCTTT	CASSPRDRATFF
NA	TRBJ2-7	many	TRBV7-2	TGTGCCAGCAGCCCCAAGTCTCACAGGACACGCTCCTACGAGCAGTACTTC	CASSPKSHRTRSYEQYF
TRBD2	TRBJ2-1	many	TRBV7-3	TGTGCCAGCAGCCCGGGGGGGCGAGGCAATGAGCAGTTCTTC	CASSPGGRGNEQFF
NA	TRBJ1-2	NA	TRBV20-1	TGCAGTGCTAGAGAGTGGGGTAACTATGGCTACACCTTC	CSAREWGNYGYTF
TRBD1	TRBJ1-5	many	TRBV20-1	TGCAGTACTACGACAGGGAGCAATCAGCCCCAGCATTTT	CSTTTGSNQPQHF
TRBD1	TRBJ2-3	many	TRBV5-1	TGCGCCAGCACGACCGGGACAGGGGATCGTTTAAGCACAGATACGCAGTATTTT	CASTTGTGDRLSTDTQYF
TRBD1	TRBJ2-1	NA	TRBV11-2	TGTGCCAGCAGCTCCTTGTGGGACAGGGCTAATGAGCAGTTCTTC	CASSSLWDRANEQFF
TRBD1	TRBJ1-2	many	TRBV15	TGTGCCACCAGCAGACAGGACAGGGCCCGCTATGGCTACACCTTC	CATSRQDRARYGYTF
TRBD2	TRBJ2-5	few	TRBV5-1	TGCGCCAGCAGCACAAGACTAGCGGGGGGGGAAGAGACCCAGTACTTC	CASSTRLAGGEETQYF